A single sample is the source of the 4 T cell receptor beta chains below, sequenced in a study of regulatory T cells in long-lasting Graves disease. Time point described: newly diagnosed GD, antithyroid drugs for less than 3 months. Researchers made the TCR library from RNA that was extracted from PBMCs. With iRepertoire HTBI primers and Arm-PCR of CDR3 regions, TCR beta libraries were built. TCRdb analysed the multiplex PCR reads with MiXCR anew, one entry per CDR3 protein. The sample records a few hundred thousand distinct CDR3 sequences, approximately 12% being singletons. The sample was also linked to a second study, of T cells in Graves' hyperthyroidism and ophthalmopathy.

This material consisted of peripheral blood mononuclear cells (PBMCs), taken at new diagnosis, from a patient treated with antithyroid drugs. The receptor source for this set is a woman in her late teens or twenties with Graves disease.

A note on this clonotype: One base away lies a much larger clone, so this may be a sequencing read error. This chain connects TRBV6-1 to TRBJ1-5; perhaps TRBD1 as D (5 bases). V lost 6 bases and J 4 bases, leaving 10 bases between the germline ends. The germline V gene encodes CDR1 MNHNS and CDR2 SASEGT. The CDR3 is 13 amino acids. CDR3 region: CASSLTANQPQHF. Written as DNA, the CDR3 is TGTGCCAGCAGCTTGACAGCGAATCAGCCCCAGCATTTT.

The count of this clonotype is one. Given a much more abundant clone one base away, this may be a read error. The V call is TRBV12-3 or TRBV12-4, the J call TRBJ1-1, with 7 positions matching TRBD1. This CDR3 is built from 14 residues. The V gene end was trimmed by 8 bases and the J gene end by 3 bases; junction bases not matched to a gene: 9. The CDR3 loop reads CASHMGQLYTEAFF. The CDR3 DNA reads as TGTGCCAGCCATATGGGACAGCTATACACTGAAGCTTTCTTT.

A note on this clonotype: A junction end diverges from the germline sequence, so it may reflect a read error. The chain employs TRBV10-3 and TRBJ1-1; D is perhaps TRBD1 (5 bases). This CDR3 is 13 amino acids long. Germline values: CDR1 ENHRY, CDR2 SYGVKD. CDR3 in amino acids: CAIGETRGAEAFF. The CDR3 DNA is TGTGCCATCGGTGAGACTCGGGGGGCTGAAGCTTTCTTT.

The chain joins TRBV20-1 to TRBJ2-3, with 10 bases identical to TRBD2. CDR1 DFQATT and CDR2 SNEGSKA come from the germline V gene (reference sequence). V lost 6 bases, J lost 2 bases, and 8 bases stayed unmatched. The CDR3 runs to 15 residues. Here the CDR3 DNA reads TGCAGTGCCGATATAGCGGGGGGCCCCACAGATACGCAGTATTTT. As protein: CSADIAGGPTDTQYF.